This T cell receptor (beta chain) was identified in a study of cytomegalovirus exposure and HLA in healthy donors. 60 Vbeta and 13 Jbeta primers were used in PCR. Assay: immunoSEQ multiplex PCR; the TCRdb copy retains only in-frame clones and omits some. The table shows under 200,000 clones, with more than 75% occurring only once. Germline assignment: CDR1 MNHNS and CDR2 SASEGT. The CDR3 sequence is 11 residues long. V lost 4 bases and J 7 bases, leaving 8 bases between the germline ends. The rearrangement links TRBV6-1 to TRBJ2-7; D unresolved. This sequence originates from a woman in her 50s in good health and CMV-seropositive. Input material: PBMCs. In nucleotides, the CDR3 is TGTGCCAGCAGTGCGGGTGGGGAGCAGTACTTC. It yields the protein CASSAGGEQYF.